This entry lists 15 T cell receptor beta chains sequenced from one sample in a study of PD-1 blockade in mismatch repair-deficient tumors. This table comes from immunoSEQ multiplex PCR, and its TCRdb copy is limited to in-frame clones, with some not included. The data hold about 100,000 clones, with approximately 83% observed a single time. The starting material was peripheral blood, obtained about 33 weeks after starting pembrolizumab. These receptors were collected from an adult with mismatch repair-deficient cancer.

In its sample, this clone was seen a few times. The chain employs TRBV4-3 and TRBJ1-2; D perhaps matches TRBD1 (6 bases). Germline CDR1 reads LGHNA; CDR2 reads YSLEER. The V end was cut by 0 bases, the J end by 8 bases, with 7 bases between. CDR3 size: 12 residues. This CDR3 is CASSQEGGGYTF. The CDR3, as DNA: TGCGCCAGCAGCCAAGAGGGGGGCGGCTACACCTTC.

V usage is TRBV5-4 and J usage is TRBJ2-7; D call uncertain. Germline V gene data show CDR1 as SGHNT and CDR2 as YYREEE (reference sequence). V was shortened by 2 bases and J by 4 bases, with 16 bases between the two germline ends. The CDR3 spans 15 residues. The CDR3 loop is CASSFSRGQMYEQYF. CDR3 in DNA: TGTGCCAGCAGCTTTTCGCGCGGTCAGATGTACGAGCAGTACTTC.

The genes are TRBV27 and TRBJ2-1, with TRBD1 matching over 7 bases. Germline V gives CDR1 MNHEY, CDR2 SMNVEV (reference sequence). There are 15 residues in the CDR3. J gave up 7 bases and V 5 bases, and 11 bases lay outside the gene matches. CDR3 sequence: CASSTPAGTVNEQFF. The DNA of the CDR3 is TGTGCCAGCAGTACGCCCGCCGGGACAGTAAATGAGCAGTTCTTC.

J is TRBJ2-1 and V is TRBV25-1; D is perhaps TRBD2 (6 bases). With 9 bases removed from V and 0 bases from J, the gap between germline ends came to 12 bases. Germline CDR1 reads MGHDK; CDR2 reads SYGVNS. This CDR3 region has 14 residues. CDR3 sequence (DNA): TGTGCCAGTAGTAGCGGAGGCTCCTACAATGAGCAGTTCTTC. Its translation is CASSSGGSYNEQFF.

V and J are TRBV7-9 and TRBJ2-1; the D is unclear. V lost 8 bases and J lost 1, with 15 bases in between. This CDR3 spans 15 amino acids. From germline, CDR1 is SEHNR and CDR2 FQNEAQ (reference sequence). CDR3 DNA sequence: TGTGCCAGCTTGTCCGTGACCGCATCCTACAATGAGCAGTTCTTC. Amino acids: CASLSVTASYNEQFF. The full variable domain, its missing parts supplied by reference TRBV7-9 and TRBJ2-1, is DTGVSQNPRHKITKRGQNVTFRCDPISEHNRLYWYRQTLGQGPEFLTYFQNEAQLEKSRLLSDRFSAERPKGSFSTLEIQRTEQGDSAMYLCASLSVTASYNEQFFGPGTRLTVL.

This clone showed up just once. The chain combines TRBV5-8 with TRBJ2-1; D call uncertain. Trimming cost V 0 bases and J 8 bases, with 9 bases left between them. CDR1 and CDR2 from the germline V gene are SGHTS and YDEGEE. The CDR3 contains 13 residues. CDR3 loop: CASSLANNDEQFF. The CDR3 DNA follows: TGTGCCAGCAGCTTGGCTAATAATGATGAGCAGTTCTTC.

The chain employs TRBV7-2 and TRBJ2-1, with D hard to call. This CDR3 comprises 15 residues. CDR1 SGHTA and CDR2 FQGNSA come from the germline V gene. V was clipped by 3 bases and J by 0 bases, with 9 bases between them. DNA of the CDR3: TGTGCCAGCAGCTTCTACCAAAGCTCCTACAATGAGCAGTTCTTC. It translates to CASSFYQSSYNEQFF.

The chain links TRBV28 to TRBJ2-7; TRBD1 matches 7 bases. Trimming at V came to 6 bases and at J to 2 bases, leaving 16 bases not matched to a gene. The CDR3 length is 17 residues. Germline-derived CDR1 and CDR2 are MDHEN and SYDVKM. The CDR3 is CASRTLAVGDRAYEQYF. CDR3 bases: TGTGCCAGCAGAACGCTCGCCGTAGGGGACAGAGCCTACGAGCAGTACTTC.

This CDR3 is CASSLIQGAGTEAFF. The CDR3 coding sequence is TGTGCCAGCAGCTTGATTCAGGGAGCTGGCACTGAAGCTTTCTTT. This chain connects TRBV5-6 to TRBJ1-1; D is possibly TRBD1 (5 bases). Germline V gene data show CDR1 as SGHDT and CDR2 as YYEEEE. Trimming stripped 1 base from V and 4 bases from J, with 14 bases between. The CDR3 has 15 amino acids.

The chain combines TRBV6-6 with TRBJ1-4; TRBD1 aligns across 7 bases. The CDR3 is 14 amino acids. From germline, CDR1 is MNHNY and CDR2 SVGAGI (reference sequence). V was clipped by 5 bases and J by 10 bases; unmatched bases: 10. The CDR3 reads CASSGGTALGKLFF. CDR3 bases: TGTGCCAGCAGTGGTGGGACAGCGTTAGGAAAACTGTTTTTT.

This chain uses TRBV18 with TRBJ2-2, with D possibly matching TRBD1 (6 bases). The CDR3 spans 18 residues. Germline assignment: CDR1 KGHSH and CDR2 LQKENI. The V and J ends lost 0 bases and 0 bases respectively, with 14 bases between them. The CDR3 bases are TGTGCCAGCTCACCACCTACAGGGCGTCCCTCGAACACCGGGGAGCTGTTTTTT. It encodes CASSPPTGRPSNTGELFF. Full variable domain (missing parts from reference TRBV18 and TRBJ2-2): NAGVMQNPRHLVRRRGQEARLRCSPMKGHSHVYWYRQLPEEGLKFMVYLQKENIIDESGMPKERFSAEFPKEGPSILRIQQVVRGDSAAYFCASSPPTGRPSNTGELFFGEGSRLTVL.

The gene calls are TRBV6-1 and TRBJ1-3, with no clear D. The CDR3 is 18 amino acids. V shed 2 bases and J shed 0 bases, with 17 bases lying between them. The germline V gene has CDR1 MNHNS and CDR2 SASEGT. DNA of the CDR3: TGTGCCAGCAGTGAATATTGGTGGAACCGTAGCTCTGGAAACACCATATATTTT. This encodes CASSEYWWNRSSGNTIYF.

A single count supports this clone. The chain is built from TRBV5-1 and TRBJ2-7, with no clear D. The CDR3 sequence is 14 residues long. V gave up 0 bases and J gave up 0 bases, with 7 bases separating them. Germline values: CDR1 SGHRS, CDR2 YFSETQ. CDR3 DNA: TGCGCCAGCAGCTTGGGACATGCCTCCTACGAGCAGTACTTC. Translation gives CASSLGHASYEQYF.

This sequence joins TRBV25-1 and TRBJ1-1; no firm D call. Germline V gene data show CDR1 as MGHDK and CDR2 as SYGVNS. V was clipped by 1 base and J by 5 bases, with 14 bases between them. The CDR3 loop spans 15 amino acids. The CDR3 sequence is CASSESPAGVTEAFF. CDR3 nucleotides: TGTGCCAGCAGTGAATCACCCGCTGGGGTTACTGAAGCTTTCTTT.

The genes are TRBV6-5 and TRBJ1-2; 7 nucleotides agree with TRBD1. Unmatched junction bases numbered 8, after V lost 5 bases and J lost 5 bases. The CDR3 runs 14 residues. Germline V gene data show CDR1 as MNHEY and CDR2 as SVGAGI. The CDR3 DNA follows: TGTGCCAGCAGTCGGGACAGACCGCGATATGGCTACACCTTC. This codes for CASSRDRPRYGYTF.